One and the same sample provided the 26 T cell receptor beta chains below, sequenced in a study of shared clonotypes between healthy human individuals. Some clones are missing from TCRdb's copy, which holds only in-frame ones; the method was immunoSEQ multiplex PCR. The table has more than 2 million clones, just under 95% seen once. Positive CCR7 selection of CD45RO-negative cells yielded the naive CD8 cells, and terminally differentiated effector memory CD45RA+ cells were excluded. Sequencing used naive CD8+ T cells from PBMCs. These receptors all stem from a man aged 18 to 30 in good health. Some clones in this sample may be carry-over from other donors' samples.

The gene calls are TRBV6-5 and TRBJ1-5; D is undetermined. The CDR3 consists of 14 residues. In germline, CDR1 is MNHEY, CDR2 SVGAGI. V lost 3 bases, J lost 4 bases, and 10 bases lay in between. The CDR3: CASSYDRENQPQHF. CDR3 DNA sequence: TGTGCCAGCAGTTATGATAGGGAGAATCAGCCCCAGCATTTT.

This chain connects TRBV15 to TRBJ2-1; no clear D. The CDR3 sequence is 15 residues long. The V end lost 4 bases, the J end lost 10 bases, and 20 bases lay between the germline ends. The V gene's germline CDR1 is LNHNV and CDR2 YYDKDF (reference sequence). This CDR3 is CATSTAAWGRIEQFF. For the CDR3, the DNA is TGTGCCACCAGCACTGCAGCTTGGGGTCGCATCGAGCAGTTCTTC.

The V and J genes are TRBV9 and TRBJ2-7, with unresolved D. Trimming cost V 0 bases and J 3 bases, with 16 bases left between them. The CDR3 has 16 residues. Germline values: CDR1 SGDLS, CDR2 YYNGEE. The CDR3 loop is CASSVDGSPGVYEQYF. DNA for the CDR3: TGTGCCAGCAGCGTAGATGGTTCCCCTGGGGTCTACGAGCAGTACTTC.

J is TRBJ2-7 and V is TRBV6-6; D is possibly TRBD1 (5 bases). CDR1 is MNHNY and CDR2 is SVGAGI in the germline V gene (reference sequence). V lost 3 bases, J lost 2 bases, and 8 bases lay in between. The CDR3 runs 13 residues. This CDR3 reads CASSYDSTYEQYF. CDR3 in DNA: TGTGCCAGCAGTTATGACAGCACCTACGAGCAGTACTTC.

As concerns this clone: Other DNA sequences of this sample code for an identical CDR3. This chain connects TRBV6-5 to TRBJ1-1, with D tentatively TRBD1 (5 bases). The CDR3 length is 13 residues. Trimming left V 0 bases short and J 7 bases short, with 9 bases between. CDR1 and CDR2 from the germline V gene are MNHEY and SVGAGI. CDR3 sequence: CASSYSEGIEAFF. The CDR3 DNA sequence: TGTGCCAGCAGTTACTCGGAGGGGATTGAAGCTTTCTTT.

This clone showed up just a few times. This chain joins TRBV2 and TRBJ1-1, with D perhaps TRBD1 (5 bases). The V end lost 8 bases, the J end lost 6 bases, and 16 bases lay between the germline ends. Per germline, CDR1 SNHLY and CDR2 FYNNEI. The CDR3 has 13 residues. In DNA, the CDR3 is TGTGCCAGCCGCTGGGCCGGGGCCTCTGAAGCTTTCTTT. Protein product: CASRWAGASEAFF.

The chain has TRBV11-2 and TRBJ2-1, with D unclear. Trimming cost V 5 bases and J 6 bases, with 17 bases left between them. CDR1 and CDR2 (germline): SGHAT, FQNNGV. The length of the CDR3 is 15 residues. As DNA, the CDR3 is TGTGCCAGCAGCACAAGAGAAGGTAGGCTCAATGAGCAGTTCTTC. Its protein is CASSTREGRLNEQFF.

The CDR3 region is CASSQTKPGRTTGELFF. The CDR3 coding sequence is TGTGCCAGCAGCCAAACAAAACCGGGCCGGACAACCGGGGAGCTGTTTTTT. The genes are TRBV4-2 and TRBJ2-2, with TRBD1 as a possible D gene (5 bases). Trimming took off 2 bases at V and 5 bases at J, with 18 bases between the two ends. CDR1 LGHNA and CDR2 YNFKEQ come from the germline V gene. The CDR3 has 17 amino acids.

The chain combines TRBV27 with TRBJ1-2, with 9 bases matching TRBD1. This CDR3 spans 17 amino acids. Germline CDR1 and CDR2: MNHEY and SMNVEV (reference sequence). V dropped 2 bases and J dropped 1; count of bases not matched to a gene: 8. CDR3 region: CASSLRTGAWINYGYTF. The CDR3 bases are TGTGCCAGCAGTTTACGGACAGGGGCCTGGATTAACTATGGCTACACCTTC.

CDR3 sequence reads: CASSQGIDTNYGYTF. The CDR3 bases are TGTGCCAGCAGCCAAGGGATAGATACTAACTATGGCTACACCTTC. The gene calls are TRBV14 and TRBJ1-2; unclear D gene. Germline values: CDR1 SGHDN, CDR2 FVKESK. V lost 1 base and J 0 bases, leaving 9 bases between the germline ends. The CDR3 has 15 residues.

This sequence joins TRBV11-2 and TRBJ2-3; D possibly corresponds to TRBD2 (5 bases). V lost 6 bases and J 0 bases, leaving 13 bases between the germline ends. From germline, CDR1 is SGHAT and CDR2 FQNNGV. The CDR3 consists of 15 residues. The CDR3 protein is CASSSRVASTDTQYF. In nucleotides, the CDR3 is TGTGCCAGCAGTTCCCGAGTAGCGAGCACAGATACGCAGTATTTT.

This sequence joins TRBV7-6 and TRBJ2-4, with D maybe TRBD1 (6 bases). V gave up 5 bases and J gave up 0 bases, with 20 bases separating them. The CDR3 has 18 amino acids. Germline V lookup: CDR1 SGHVS, CDR2 FNYEAQ. The CDR3 bases are TGTGCCAGCAGCCCAACTCAGGGGAGCGCCAGAGCCAAAAACATTCAGTACTTC. Amino acids: CASSPTQGSARAKNIQYF.

The chain couples TRBV2 to TRBJ2-5; possible D gene TRBD1, 6 bases. Germline-derived CDR1 and CDR2 are SNHLY and FYNNEI. The CDR3 runs to 15 residues. V was shortened by 7 bases and J by 4 bases, with 19 bases between the two germline ends. In nucleotides, the CDR3 is TGTGCCAGCATAGCTAACAGGGATATTAGAGAGACCCAGTACTTC. Translated, it gives CASIANRDIRETQYF.

The chain uses TRBV6-1 and TRBJ1-2; TRBD1 aligns across 8 bases. The ends lost 4 bases at V and 5 bases at J; junction bases unmatched: 15. Germline CDR1 and CDR2: MNHNS and SASEGT. CDR3 length equals 17 residues. The CDR3 protein is CASSGLDRELVKYGYTF. In DNA, the CDR3 is TGTGCCAGCAGTGGATTGGACAGGGAATTGGTGAAATATGGCTACACCTTC.

On this clone itself: Other DNA variants within this sample encode the same CDR3. The CDR3 here is CASSAAGEQFF. The CDR3 bases are TGTGCCAGCAGCGCCGCCGGGGAGCAGTTCTTC. The V and J genes are TRBV9 and TRBJ2-1; D remains ambiguous. CDR3 length: 11 residues. Trimming cost V 3 bases and J 10 bases, with 8 bases left between them. From germline, CDR1 is SGDLS and CDR2 YYNGEE. Complete variable domain (other parts from reference TRBV9 and TRBJ2-1): DSGVTQTPKHLITATGQRVTLRCSPRSGDLSVYWYQQSLDQGLQFLIQYYNGEERAKGNILERFSAQQFPDLHSELNLSSLELGDSALYFCASSAAGEQFFGPGTRLTVL.

Only one count was recorded for this clone. The chain couples TRBV4-1 to TRBJ2-1; TRBD2 matches 10 bases. This CDR3 contains 17 residues. J was trimmed by 4 bases and V by 1 base; bases with no gene match: 7. Germline V lookup: CDR1 MGHRA, CDR2 YSYEKL. CDR3 sequence (DNA): TGCGCCAGCAGCCAAGGGGCTAGCGGGAGTAGGTACAATGAGCAGTTCTTC. Amino acid sequence: CASSQGASGSRYNEQFF.

The chain employs TRBV6-5 and TRBJ1-1; no clear D. The germline gives CDR1 MNHEY, CDR2 SVGAGI. CDR3 length: 12 amino acids. Trimming cost V 0 bases and J 3 bases, with 2 bases left between them. CDR3 nucleotides: TGTGCCAGCAGTTACTCGGACACTGAAGCTTTCTTT. Translating gives CASSYSDTEAFF.

The chain combines TRBV4-1 with TRBJ2-7, with a possible D match to TRBD1 (6 bases). V was trimmed by 1 base and J by 7 bases, leaving 20 bases between them. Germline assignment: CDR1 MGHRA and CDR2 YSYEKL. This CDR3 is built from 16 residues. In DNA form, the CDR3 reads TGCGCCAGCAGCCAAGGCCCAGGGGTCCGGGCTGAAGAGCAGTACTTC. The encoded protein is CASSQGPGVRAEEQYF.

As for this clone: This CDR3 is also generated by other DNA sequences in the sample. This rearrangement joins TRBV28 to TRBJ2-7; D may be TRBD1 (6 bases). The length of the CDR3 is 12 residues. The germline V gene has CDR1 MDHEN and CDR2 SYDVKM. The ends were cut back, 3 bases at V and 4 bases at J, with 7 bases in the middle. CDR3 sequence reads: CASSFRGYEQYF. The CDR3 DNA reads as TGTGCCAGCAGTTTCAGGGGATACGAGCAGTACTTC.

As DNA, the CDR3 is TGTGCCAGCTCACCGCCCCAGAGCGGGAGAGGACTGTTCTTC. The encoded protein is CASSPPQSGRGLFF. The rearrangement uses TRBV18 and TRBJ2-1; 8 bases are shared with TRBD2. CDR1 and CDR2 from the germline V gene are KGHSH and LQKENI. The V segment lost 3 bases and the J segment 15 bases; nucleotides outside the gene matches: 13. There are 14 residues in the CDR3. Variable domain in full (rest from reference TRBV18 and TRBJ2-1): NAGVMQNPRHLVRRRGQEARLRCSPMKGHSHVYWYRQLPEEGLKFMVYLQKENIIDESGMPKERFSAEFPKEGPSILRIQQVVRGDSAAYFCASSPPQSGRGLFFGPGTRLTVL.

The chain combines TRBV12-5 with TRBJ2-5; weak D call: TRBD1 (5 bases). Trimming stripped 7 bases from V and 2 bases from J, with 17 bases between. Germline values: CDR1 LGHNT, CDR2 FRNRAP. This CDR3 is built from 15 residues. CDR3 sequence (DNA): TGTGCTAGTGTCGGACATAACGAAGGGCAAGAGACCCAGTACTTC. Amino acids: CASVGHNEGQETQYF.

This rearrangement joins TRBV14 to TRBJ1-4; D is ambiguous. Trimming removed 4 bases at V and 0 bases at J, with 9 bases between. The CDR3 spans 15 residues. The V gene's germline CDR1 is SGHDN and CDR2 FVKESK. In DNA form, the CDR3 reads TGTGCCAGCAGCCTGTTTGGGACAACTAATGAAAAACTGTTTTTT. It is translated as CASSLFGTTNEKLFF.

The genes are TRBV15 and TRBJ1-5, with TRBD1 identical over 7 bases. J gave up 3 bases and V 0 bases, and 5 bases lay outside the gene matches. Germline V gives CDR1 LNHNV, CDR2 YYDKDF (reference sequence). This CDR3 spans 16 amino acids. The CDR3 DNA is TGTGCCACCAGCAGAGATACAGGGGCACTCAATCAGCCCCAGCATTTT. Translated, it gives CATSRDTGALNQPQHF.

This clone has a handful of counts. The chain employs TRBV27 and TRBJ1-1; D perhaps matches TRBD1 (6 bases). Germline V gene sequence: CDR1 MNHEY, CDR2 SMNVEV (reference sequence). This CDR3 region has 16 residues. The V and J ends lost 5 bases and 1 base respectively, with 17 bases between them. This chain's CDR3 is CASSGLVGRGNTEAFF. CDR3 coding DNA: TGTGCCAGCAGTGGTTTGGTTGGCAGGGGGAACACTGAAGCTTTCTTT.

The J gene is TRBJ2-5, the V gene TRBV7-9; TRBD1 agrees at 8 bases. The germline V gene has CDR1 SEHNR and CDR2 FQNEAQ (reference sequence). CDR3 length: 16 amino acids. V shed 3 bases and J 0 bases; nucleotides not matched to a gene: 6. This CDR3 is CASSLGTGGNQETQYF. For the CDR3, the DNA is TGTGCCAGCAGCTTGGGAACAGGGGGTAACCAAGAGACCCAGTACTTC.

The chain joins TRBV19 to TRBJ2-7; a possible D gene is TRBD2 (6 bases). Between the trimmed V and J ends, which lost 3 bases and 2 bases, there was a span of 11 bases. Germline assignment: CDR1 LNHDA and CDR2 SQIVND (reference sequence). The CDR3 covers 14 residues. CDR3 protein: CASSIWSGPYEQYF. CDR3 bases: TGTGCCAGTAGTATTTGGAGCGGGCCCTACGAGCAGTACTTC.